The 32 T cell receptor beta chains below all came from one sample that was sequenced in a study of T cells in Graves' hyperthyroidism and ophthalmopathy. The source material, RNA transcripts, was used to amplify TCR beta CDR3 regions. The HTBI primer set served for first-round RT-PCR of the TCR CDR3. TCRdb reanalysed the multiplex PCR reads using MiXCR and keeps one entry per CDR3 protein. The sample shows under 400,000 distinct CDR3 sequences, about 15% of them seen only once. Sequencing was performed on blood. The receptors come from an older woman with Graves' hyperthyroidism.

This clonotype was counted many times. The chain employs TRBV24-1 and TRBJ2-1; 7 nucleotides match TRBD2. CDR3 length: 16 residues. Germline V CDR1 and CDR2: KGHDR, SFDVKD. V lost 2 bases, J lost 9 bases, and 12 bases stayed unmatched. The CDR3 here is CATSDWGRGSSGEQFF. CDR3 nucleotide sequence: TGTGCCACCAGTGATTGGGGACGCGGGAGTTCGGGTGAGCAGTTCTTC.

V usage is TRBV20-1 and J usage is TRBJ2-7; TRBD1 matches at 10 bases. Unmatched junction bases numbered 9, after V lost 6 bases and J lost 4 bases. This CDR3 is built from 14 residues. Germline V gives CDR1 DFQATT, CDR2 SNEGSKA (reference sequence). CDR3 nucleotides: TGCAGTGCAACCGGGACAGGGGAAGGGTACGAGCAGTACTTC. Amino acids: CSATGTGEGYEQYF.

This clonotype was recorded at least ten times. The CDR3 coding sequence is TGTGCCAGCAGTTTGTACGAAGCTGGCACTGAAGCTTTCTTT. Translation: CASSLYEAGTEAFF. The chain uses TRBV28 and TRBJ1-1; D unclear. Trimming cost V 3 bases and J 4 bases, with 12 bases left between them. There are 14 residues in the CDR3. CDR1 MDHEN and CDR2 SYDVKM come from the germline V gene.

This clonotype has more than one count but fewer than ten. V usage is TRBV10-1 and J usage is TRBJ2-5, with D possibly TRBD2 on 7 matching bases. There are 14 residues in the CDR3. The germline gives CDR1 WNHNN, CDR2 SYGVQD (reference sequence). V gave up 3 bases and J gave up 6 bases, with 14 bases separating them. CDR3: CASSDGGGAKTQYF. The DNA for the CDR3 is TGCGCCAGCAGTGATGGAGGGGGGGCGAAGACCCAGTACTTC.

This clonotype was seen ten or more times. The V gene is TRBV11-3, the J gene TRBJ1-2; D is possibly TRBD1 (5 bases). CDR1 and CDR2 (germline): SGHNT, YENEEA. The CDR3 runs to 16 residues. V lost 4 bases to trimming and J lost 2 bases, with 17 bases between them. The CDR3 sequence: CASSWVTAQWNYGYTF. The CDR3 bases are TGTGCCAGCAGCTGGGTGACAGCTCAATGGAACTATGGCTACACCTTC.

Ten or more counts support this clonotype. The V and J genes are TRBV7-8 and TRBJ2-1, with TRBD2 identical over 7 bases. Germline loops: CDR1 SGHVS, CDR2 FQNEAQ. The V gene end was trimmed by 4 bases and the J gene end by 4 bases; junction bases not matched to a gene: 7. The CDR3 is made up of 15 amino acids. The CDR3: CASSSGLGGYNEQFF. CDR3 DNA sequence: TGTGCCAGCAGCTCTGGACTAGGTGGTTACAATGAGCAGTTCTTC.

This clonotype was observed at least ten times. The chain is built from TRBV6-2 or TRBV6-3 and TRBJ2-1; TRBD1 aligns across 7 bases. CDR1 and CDR2 (germline): MNHEY, SVGEGT. The CDR3 is 14 residues long. The V segment lost 0 bases and the J segment 6 bases; nucleotides outside the gene matches: 2. As DNA, the CDR3 is TGTGCCAGCAGTTACTCCCGGACAGGCAATGAGCAGTTCTTC. This translates into CASSYSRTGNEQFF.

As for this clonotype: The germline gene is not matched at one end of the junction; a read error may be the cause. The chain joins TRBV19 to TRBJ1-4; 7 bases fit TRBD1. Germline V lookup: CDR1 LNHDA, CDR2 SQIVND (reference sequence). The CDR3 is made up of 14 amino acids. CDR3: CASSRGAGGEKPFF. CDR3 coding DNA: TGTGCCAGTAGTCGGGGGGCAGGGGGAGAAAAACCGTTTTTT.

The chain carries TRBV6-2 or TRBV6-3 and TRBJ2-1, with 9 bases fitting TRBD2. The V gene end was trimmed by 10 bases and the J gene end by 7 bases; junction bases not matched to a gene: 8. The CDR3 contains 13 residues. From germline, CDR1 is MNHEY and CDR2 SVGEGT. CDR3 region: CATKASGINEQFF. CDR3 sequence (DNA): TGTGCCACCAAGGCTAGCGGGATTAATGAGCAGTTCTTC.

Ten or more counts support this clonotype. J is TRBJ1-2 and V is TRBV7-8; no reliable D call. The germline V gene encodes CDR1 SGHVS and CDR2 FQNEAQ. CDR3 size: 16 residues. The V and J ends lost 2 bases and 7 bases respectively, with 20 bases between them. CDR3 protein: CASSLIFGISKGGYTF. The CDR3 bases are TGTGCCAGCAGCTTAATTTTTGGGATATCGAAGGGTGGCTACACCTTC.

This clonotype was picked up many times. V is TRBV28 and J is TRBJ2-1, with no clear D. Trimming left V 2 bases short and J 8 bases short, with 4 bases between. CDR1 and CDR2 from the germline V gene are MDHEN and SYDVKM. This CDR3 spans 11 amino acids. Here the CDR3 DNA reads TGTGCCAGCAGTTTAGACCATGAGCAGTTCTTC. The encoded protein is CASSLDHEQFF. Based on the CDR3 plus reference TRBV28 and TRBJ2-1, the full variable domain is DVKVTQSSRYLVKRTGEKVFLECVQDMDHENMFWYRQDPGLGLRLIYFSYDVKMKEKGDIPEGYSVSREKKERFSLILESASTNQTSMYLCASSLDHEQFFGPGTRLTVL.

This clonotype showed up many times. V and J are TRBV11-3 and TRBJ1-1; D is perhaps TRBD1 (5 bases). Trimming took 1 base from V and 1 from J, leaving 10 bases between them. The CDR3 has 15 residues. Germline values: CDR1 SGHNT, CDR2 YENEEA. The CDR3 region has the DNA TGTGCCAGCAGCTTAGGGTGGGGGGAGAACACTGAAGCTTTCTTT. Amino acid sequence: CASSLGWGENTEAFF. Filled out from reference TRBV11-3 and TRBJ1-1, the complete variable domain reads EAGVVQSPRYKIIEKKQPVAFWCNPISGHNTLYWYLQNLGQGPELLIRYENEEAVDDSQLPKDRFSAERLKGVDSTLKIQPAELGDSAVYLCASSLGWGENTEAFFGQGTRLTVV.

This clonotype has ten or more counts. The chain recombines TRBV30 with TRBJ2-2, with D tentatively TRBD1 or TRBD2 (7 bases each). CDR3 size: 13 residues. The ends were cut back, 5 bases at V and 5 bases at J, with 12 bases in the middle. Germline CDR1 and CDR2: GTSNPN and SVGIG (reference sequence). Here the CDR3 DNA reads TGTGCCTGGGCCAGGGGGGGAACCGGGGAGCTGTTTTTT. This codes for CAWARGGTGELFF.

This clonotype was seen many times. The chain joins TRBV5-1 to TRBJ1-2; a weak D match, TRBD1 (5 bases). The ends were cut back, 4 bases at V and 5 bases at J, with 15 bases in the middle. CDR3 size: 14 residues. Germline loops: CDR1 SGHRS, CDR2 YFSETQ. The CDR3 DNA follows: TGCGCCAGCAGCATCTCCGGGACTGCATATGGCTACACCTTC. Protein: CASSISGTAYGYTF.

This clonotype has more than one count but fewer than ten. The CDR3 DNA sequence: TGTGCCAGCAGTGAATACAGTGCAACTAATGAAAAACTGTTTTTT. This gives the protein CASSEYSATNEKLFF. The chain uses TRBV6-1 and TRBJ1-4; unclear D gene. V was pared by 2 bases and J by 0 bases, with 7 bases between. This CDR3 region has 15 residues. Germline V gene sequence: CDR1 MNHNS, CDR2 SASEGT.

As for this clonotype: A much bigger clone sits one base away, suggesting this may be a read error. The V and J genes are TRBV27 and TRBJ1-1, with TRBD1 identical over 9 bases. Germline V lookup: CDR1 MNHEY, CDR2 SMNVEV (reference sequence). Trimming removed 2 bases from V and 5 bases from J; junction bases left unmatched: 6. There are 15 residues in the CDR3. CDR3 sequence: CASSLARTGATEAFF. CDR3 bases: TGTGCCAGCAGTTTAGCCAGGACAGGGGCTACTGAAGCTTTCTTT.

This clonotype appeared a few times. V gene TRBV6-1 combines with J gene TRBJ1-2; a possible D gene is TRBD1 (5 bases). V shed 1 base and J shed 8 bases, with 14 bases lying between them. The germline V gene encodes CDR1 MNHNS and CDR2 SASEGT. The CDR3 extends over 14 amino acids. Here the CDR3 DNA reads TGTGCCAGCAGTGAAGGCCCAGGGAGGTCCGGCTACACCTTC. Its protein product is CASSEGPGRSGYTF.

This rearrangement joins TRBV20-1 to TRBJ2-3; TRBD2 is a possible D gene (6 bases). Trimming took off 1 base at V and 1 base at J, with 15 bases between the two ends. Germline V gene data show CDR1 as DFQATT and CDR2 as SNEGSKA (reference sequence). The CDR3 has 16 residues. This chain's CDR3 is CSARAGAGSRTDTQYF. The CDR3 DNA reads as TGCAGTGCTAGAGCCGGGGCGGGATCCCGCACAGATACGCAGTATTTT.

Details on this clonotype: This may stem from a read error, because a much larger clone lies one nucleotide away. CDR3 bases: TGTGCCAGCGCCGGACGGAGCTCTGGAAACACCATATATTTT. It encodes CASAGRSSGNTIYF. The J gene is TRBJ1-3, the V gene TRBV28; D gene unclear. Trimming took 8 bases from V and 0 from J, leaving 11 bases between them. Germline assignment: CDR1 MDHEN and CDR2 SYDVKM. The CDR3 has 14 amino acids. The complete variable domain, with remaining parts taken from reference TRBV28 and TRBJ1-3, reads DVKVTQSSRYLVKRTGEKVFLECVQDMDHENMFWYRQDPGLGLRLIYFSYDVKMKEKGDIPEGYSVSREKKERFSLILESASTNQTSMYLCASAGRSSGNTIYFGEGSWLTVV.

This clonotype was seen ten or more times. The chain joins TRBV29-1 to TRBJ2-1, with D possibly being TRBD2 (5 bases). The CDR3 extends over 15 amino acids. Trimming pared 0 bases from V and 2 bases from J, leaving 11 bases between. Germline lookup yields CDR1 SQVTM and CDR2 ANQGSEA. The CDR3 sequence is CSVEDLEAAYNEQFF. The CDR3 nucleotides read TGCAGCGTTGAAGATCTGGAGGCGGCCTACAATGAGCAGTTCTTC.

Many counts were recorded for this clonotype. The CDR3 DNA reads as TGTGCCAGCAGTTCCCGTGTGGGGAGTGAAGCTTTCTTT. It codes for CASSSRVGSEAFF. V usage is TRBV12-3 or TRBV12-4 and J usage is TRBJ1-1; D unclear. Trimming shortened V by 4 bases and J by 7 bases, and 13 bases separated the two germline ends. This CDR3 is 13 amino acids long.

This clonotype was counted a few times. The chain is built from TRBV12-3 or TRBV12-4 and TRBJ2-1, with TRBD2 matching 7 bases. The V segment lost 2 bases and the J segment 16 bases; nucleotides outside the gene matches: 8. CDR3 length: 12 amino acids. The CDR3 sequence: CASSLIGGGIFF. The DNA for the CDR3 is TGTGCCAGCAGTTTAATCGGGGGAGGGATTTTCTTC.

Ten or more counts support this clonotype. The chain joins TRBV5-4 to TRBJ2-7; a weak D match, TRBD1 (6 bases). Germline V gene sequence: CDR1 SGHNT, CDR2 YYREEE (reference sequence). This CDR3 is built from 14 residues. The V gene lost 1 base and the J gene lost 4 bases, with 12 bases spanning the gap. The CDR3 is CASSLQGMGYEQYF. The DNA of the CDR3 is TGTGCCAGCAGCTTGCAGGGGATGGGGTACGAGCAGTACTTC.

This clonotype has a count of ten or more. V gene TRBV11-2 combines with J gene TRBJ2-7, with TRBD2 identical over 7 bases. CDR3 size: 15 residues. V shed 4 bases and J 2 bases; nucleotides not matched to a gene: 8. Germline assignment: CDR1 SGHAT and CDR2 FQNNGV. The CDR3 DNA reads TGTGCCAGCAGCTCTTTGAGCGGGGAAGCCTACGAGCAGTACTTC. It codes for CASSSLSGEAYEQYF.

This CDR3 is CASSQRSGNTIYF. DNA for the CDR3: TGTGCCAGCAGCCAAAGATCTGGAAACACCATATATTTT. The rearrangement uses TRBV3-1 and TRBJ1-3; D not resolved. CDR3 size: 13 residues. Germline CDR1 reads LGHDT; CDR2 reads YNNKEL (reference sequence). V dropped 2 bases and J dropped 1 base, with 3 bases sitting between them.

Many counts were recorded for this clonotype. The V call is TRBV12-3 or TRBV12-4, the J call TRBJ2-7, with 7 bases aligning to TRBD1. This CDR3 is built from 13 residues. The trim removed 6 bases at V and 3 bases at J, leaving 5 bases unmatched. Written as DNA, the CDR3 is TGTGCCAGCAGGATCCGGGACAGCTACGAGCAGTACTTC. Encoded protein: CASRIRDSYEQYF.

There are a few counts of this clonotype. This chain joins TRBV19 and TRBJ2-7; D gene unclear. V lost 6 bases to trimming and J lost 2 bases, with 20 bases between them. The length of the CDR3 is 16 residues. Germline V gene sequence: CDR1 LNHDA, CDR2 SQIVND (reference sequence). The CDR3: CASRPSPGGGPYEQYF. CDR3 sequence (DNA): TGTGCCAGTAGACCAAGCCCGGGCGGCGGACCCTACGAGCAGTACTTC.

The V and J genes are TRBV12-3 or TRBV12-4 and TRBJ2-1; 10 bases fit TRBD2. This CDR3 region has 23 residues. J was trimmed by 4 bases and V by 6 bases; bases with no gene match: 30. The DNA for the CDR3 is TGTGCCAGCAGCCCCGACCCTTGGAAGGGCGAGAGCGGGAGGGCCCCCTTTTACAATGAGCAGTTCTTC. This translates into CASSPDPWKGESGRAPFYNEQFF.

This clonotype occurred many times. The chain has TRBV6-1 and TRBJ1-1; tentatively, D is TRBD1 (5 bases). CDR3 length: 13 amino acids. Germline V lookup: CDR1 MNHNS, CDR2 SASEGT. Between the trimmed V and J ends, which lost 6 bases and 4 bases, there was a span of 12 bases. DNA for the CDR3: TGTGCCAGCAGCCTGCGGGACGGCACTGAAGCTTTCTTT. Translated: CASSLRDGTEAFF.

This clonotype was observed at least ten times. The chain couples TRBV7-9 to TRBJ1-2; possible D gene TRBD1, 5 bases. This CDR3 has 14 amino acids. Trimming shortened V by 5 bases and J by 3 bases, and 13 bases separated the two germline ends. Germline V lookup: CDR1 SEHNR, CDR2 FQNEAQ (reference sequence). CDR3 sequence reads: CASSGGGFDYGYTF. As DNA, the CDR3 is TGTGCCAGCAGCGGTGGGGGGTTTGACTATGGCTACACCTTC.

The chain carries TRBV18 and TRBJ2-7; no definite D call. The V gene lost 8 bases and the J gene lost 0 bases, with 11 bases spanning the gap. CDR1 and CDR2 (germline): KGHSH, LQKENI. CDR3 size: 13 residues. The CDR3 DNA reads TGTGCCAGCGGCACTGCCGGCTCCTACGAGCAGTACTTC. This codes for CASGTAGSYEQYF.

This clonotype was observed many times. This chain joins TRBV30 and TRBJ2-1; D gene ambiguous. CDR1 and CDR2 (germline): GTSNPN, SVGIG (reference sequence). V lost 0 bases and J 7 bases, leaving 10 bases between the germline ends. The CDR3 loop spans 13 amino acids. CDR3 residues: CAWSVIASNEQFF. DNA for the CDR3: TGTGCCTGGAGTGTAATCGCGAGTAATGAGCAGTTCTTC.